The entry below gives a single T cell receptor beta chain sequence along with its context. Its cognate antigen is unknown. The CDR3 is 16 amino acids. Trimming stripped 4 bases from V and 1 base from J, with 14 bases between. Germline V CDR1 and CDR2: SGHNT, YYREEE (reference sequence). This entry belongs to a study of cytomegalovirus exposure and HLA in healthy donors. General study results and limits: Generally TCR sequences proved uncommon, though certain public TCRs appeared in numerous donors. The authors confirmed in vitro that a few CMV-associated chains were specific for CMV antigens.

Sequencing was performed with immunoSEQ multiplex PCR; in TCRdb, only in-frame clones are kept and a portion is missing. The table has about 130,000 clones, nearly 90% seen once. The chain employs TRBV5-4 and TRBJ2-2; tentatively, D is TRBD1 (6 bases). The sequence was obtained from a woman aged 18-29 years in good health and CMV-seronegative. Material for sequencing was PBMCs. Here the CDR3 DNA reads TGTGCCAGCAGCCCGCCGGGACACGTGAACACCGGGGAGCTGTTTTTT. Residues: CASSPPGHVNTGELFF.